This T cell receptor (beta chain) was found in a study of shared clonotypes between healthy human individuals. Study findings and constraints: Clonotype sharing among donors was thought likely to change with sequencing depth.

Source study methods: ImmunoSEQ output held junction-only sequences without quality scores, so filtering differed. Sequenced by immunoSEQ multiplex PCR; TCRdb stores in-frame clones only, minus some. V and J calls and clone size are those listed in that table; D and trimming were worked out from the DNA. This sample has under 600,000 clones, with around three quarters found just once. In the case of this clone: No antigen is known for it.

The receptor was derived from a woman aged 40 to 50 in good health. Some clones in this sample may be carry-over from other donors' samples. Sequences were obtained from PBMCs.

DNA of the CDR3: TGTGCCAGCAGTCGGGACTACGATTACAATGAGCAGTTCTTC. Translation: CASSRDYDYNEQFF. V gene TRBV6-5 combines with J gene TRBJ2-1; TRBD2 matches 7 bases. Per the germline V gene, CDR1 is MNHEY and CDR2 is SVGAGI. The CDR3 has 14 residues. With V trimmed by 5 bases and J by 4 bases, 5 bases remained unmatched.